Shown below are 5 T cell receptor beta chains from a single sample sequenced in a study of cytomegalovirus exposure and HLA in healthy donors. Both 60 Vbeta primers and 13 Jbeta primers went into the PCR. Sequencing was performed with immunoSEQ multiplex PCR; in TCRdb, only in-frame clones are kept and a portion is missing. The sample consists of 100,000 to 150,000 clones, over 60% of them appearing once. The material sequenced was PBMCs. The receptors originated from an older woman in good health and CMV-seronegative.

V and J are TRBV5-1 and TRBJ2-7; a possible D gene is TRBD2 (7 bases). From germline, CDR1 is SGHRS and CDR2 YFSETQ. This CDR3 is built from 16 residues. Trimming took 3 bases from V and 3 from J, leaving 19 bases between them. DNA of the CDR3: TGCGCCAGCAGCTCGGGGGGCTTGGGACAATTCTACGAGCAGTACTTC. This encodes CASSSGGLGQFYEQYF.

Here the CDR3 reads CASSSGGAVDEQFF. The CDR3, as DNA: TGTGCCAGCAGTAGCGGGGGGGCCGTCGATGAGCAGTTCTTC. The chain carries TRBV6-1 and TRBJ2-1, with 10 nucleotides matching TRBD2. Trimming cost V 5 bases and J 8 bases; bases outside gene matches: 6. Germline V CDR1 and CDR2: MNHNS, SASEGT. The CDR3 has 14 amino acids.

The chain combines TRBV6-5 with TRBJ2-1; 10 bases map to TRBD1. J gave up 5 bases and V 6 bases, and 10 bases lay outside the gene matches. The CDR3 spans 16 residues. From germline, CDR1 is MNHEY and CDR2 SVGAGI. CDR3 nucleotide sequence: TGTGCCAGCAGGTACCTTGCGGGACAGGGGAACAATGAGCAGTTCTTC. This sequence encodes CASRYLAGQGNNEQFF.

The rearrangement uses TRBV6-5 and TRBJ2-5; D is perhaps TRBD1 (6 bases). The J call may be faulty, since TRBJ2-7 better matches the DNA end. Germline-derived CDR1 and CDR2 are MNHEY and SVGAGI. This CDR3 is built from 14 residues. CDR3 coding DNA: TGTGCCAGCAGTCCCAGGGACAAACCCTACGAGCAGTACTTC. This gives the protein CASSPRDKPYEQYF.

V is TRBV19 and J is TRBJ2-1; tentatively, D is TRBD2 (6 bases). The V end was cut by 7 bases, the J end by 6 bases, with 13 bases between. The CDR3 spans 13 residues. Germline assignment: CDR1 LNHDA and CDR2 SQIVND (reference sequence). The CDR3: CASNGRSGNEQFF. The CDR3 DNA reads TGTGCCAGTAATGGGAGGTCGGGCAATGAGCAGTTCTTC.